The text below deals with one T cell receptor (beta chain). A J-beta primer mix and a sample-barcoded 5' primer were used in a second PCR of roughly 6 to 11 cycles. TCRdb re-called the 5' RACE reads through MiXCR, storing one row per CDR3 protein. The sample has about 780,000 distinct CDR3 sequences, approximately 59% seen once. The source of the sample is a study of blood T cells in healthy people across ages. V was cut by 4 bases and J by 7 bases, with 11 bases left in between. Per germline, CDR1 SEHNR and CDR2 FQNEAQ (reference sequence). The CDR3 contains 13 residues. The source is a man aged 30 to 39 in good health. The chain couples TRBV7-9 to TRBJ2-1; no clear D. The sequenced sample consisted of blood. The CDR3 is CASSSQPGNEQFF. In DNA, the CDR3 is TGTGCCAGCAGCTCCCAGCCTGGAAATGAGCAGTTCTTC.